A selection of T cell receptor beta chains follows, all from one sample in a study of beta chain features in type 1 diabetes. The assay was immunoSEQ multiplex PCR, and TCRdb's table has in-frame clones only and misses some. The sample lists around 290,000 clones; about 8% were seen once. Sample: central memory CD4+ T cells from blood. The receptors shown here come from a woman under 30 in good health. The CDR3 runs from the conserved cysteine through the conserved F or W. A D gene is named only where the DNA matches it firmly. Clone size is not always given. Where it is, it says once, few, many or a class for expanded clones.

j_call clone_size v_call d_call cdr3_nt cdr3_aa
TRBJ2-2 NA TRBV7-7 NA TGTGCCAGCAGCTTATCTTCAGGGTCCCCCGGGGAGCTGTTTTTT CASSLSSGSPGELFF
TRBJ1-1 few TRBV7-2 NA TGTGCCAGCAGCTATAGACGGGGGACTGAAGCTTTCTTT CASSYRRGTEAFF
TRBJ2-3 few TRBV10-3 TRBD2 TGTGCCATCACTAGCGGGGGGGGCACAGATACGCAGTATTTT CAITSGGGTDTQYF
TRBJ2-7 NA TRBV5-1 NA TGCGCCAGCAGCTTGATGACAGGAGATTACGAGCAGTACTTC CASSLMTGDYEQYF
TRBJ2-7 few TRBV18 NA TGTGCCAGCTCACCCTCATTGGGACCATCCTACGAGCAGTACTTC CASSPSLGPSYEQYF
TRBJ2-1 few TRBV6-6 NA TGTGCCAGCAAGAGGTATAATGAGCAGTTCTTC CASKRYNEQFF
TRBJ2-1 few TRBV2 NA TGTGCCAGAGGGAGAAAGGACGCAAATGAGCAGTTCTTC CARGRKDANEQFF
TRBJ1-4 NA TRBV2 TRBD1 TGTGCCAGCAGTGGGTACAGGGGCAGTAATGAAAAACTGTTTTTT CASSGYRGSNEKLFF
TRBJ2-1 few TRBV7-2 NA TGTGCCAGCAGCTTTCAATCCTACAATGAGCAGTTCTTC CASSFQSYNEQFF
TRBJ1-2 NA TRBV7-9 TRBD1 TGTGCCAGCAGCCCGGACAGGGCCTCCAACTATGGCTACACCTTC CASSPDRASNYGYTF
TRBJ2-5 few TRBV4-2 TRBD1 TGTGCCAGCAGCCCCACTGGACAGGGGACCATGGAGACCCAGTACTTC CASSPTGQGTMETQYF
TRBJ2-3 few TRBV14 TRBD2 TGTGCCAGCAGCCAAGGAGGACTAGCGGAAGTATTCGGACTCACAGATACGCAGTATTTT CASSQGGLAEVFGLTDTQYF
TRBJ2-5 NA TRBV28 NA TGTGCCACTCTAGGGAGGGGGAACCAAGAGACCCAGTACTTC CATLGRGNQETQYF
TRBJ2-7 few TRBV19 NA TGTGCCAGTAGTATGCATAGTTCCGAGCAGTACTTC CASSMHSSEQYF
TRBJ2-7 few TRBV7-9 NA TGTGCCAGCAGCTTTCTAGGGGCCTACGAGCAGTACTTC CASSFLGAYEQYF
TRBJ2-3 few TRBV7-2 TRBD2 TGTGCCAGCAGCTTAGGCGCGGGGGGCCCAAGACTGCGGGATACGCAGTATTTT CASSLGAGGPRLRDTQYF
TRBJ2-3 few TRBV1 NA TGCACCAGCAGCCAAGATCCCAGCGCCTACACAGATACGCAGTATTTT CTSSQDPSAYTDTQYF
TRBJ1-2 few TRBV4-1 NA TGCGCCAGCAGCCATGTAGGTTTGTTCGGCTACACCTTC CASSHVGLFGYTF
TRBJ2-3 few TRBV7-2 NA TGTGCCAGCAGCTTAGGGGCGCGGGATACGCAGTATTTT CASSLGARDTQYF
TRBJ1-2 few TRBV27 NA TGTGCCAGCAGTCGAGTGGGCTTGAACTATGGCTACACCTTC CASSRVGLNYGYTF
TRBJ1-2 NA TRBV5-4 NA TGTGCCAGCAGCCGCGATATACTGGCAGGCTACACCTTC CASSRDILAGYTF
TRBJ2-2 NA TRBV5-1 TRBD1 TGCGCCAGCAGCCTCTTTGTGAGGACAGGGGTAACTCCGGGGGAGCTGTTTTTT CASSLFVRTGVTPGELFF
TRBJ1-1 NA TRBV5-1 NA TGCGCCAGCAGCTTGGAAGCAGAAGCTTTCTTT CASSLEAEAFF
TRBJ2-5 few TRBV7-2 TRBD2 TGTGCCAGCAGCTTGGGACTAGCGGCTCAAGAGACCCAGTACTTC CASSLGLAAQETQYF
TRBJ2-2 NA TRBV7-9 TRBD2 TGTGCCAGCAGCTCGGGACTAGACACCGGGGAGCTGTTTTTT CASSSGLDTGELFF
TRBJ1-1 few TRBV30 NA TGTGCCTCCCACCGACAGGCACCTGAAGCTTTCTTT CASHRQAPEAFF
TRBJ2-5 few TRBV13 TRBD1 TGTGCCAGCAGGCTGACAGGGCCGGCTAAGAGAAGCACCCAGTACTTC CASRLTGPAKRSTQYF
TRBJ1-1 NA TRBV18 NA TGTGCCAGCTCACGTGGGGATAGTCGCACTGAAGCTTTCTTT CASSRGDSRTEAFF
TRBJ1-1 few TRBV30 NA TGTGCCTGGAGTCGACAGATGAACACTGAAGCTTTCTTT CAWSRQMNTEAFF
TRBJ1-1 NA TRBV6-4 TRBD1 TGTGCCAGCAGAGGACAGGGGTACACTGAAGCTTTCTTT CASRGQGYTEAFF
TRBJ1-1 few TRBV30 NA TGTGCCTGGAGGGCGAACACTGAAGCTTTCTTT CAWRANTEAFF
TRBJ2-3 few TRBV7-9 NA TGTGCCAGCAGCCCGGGGGGCGGGAGCTCAGATACGCAGTATTTT CASSPGGGSSDTQYF
TRBJ1-5 NA TRBV30 TRBD1 TGTGCCTGGAGTGGGAGGACAGGGAATCAGCCCCAGCATTTT CAWSGRTGNQPQHF
TRBJ2-3 NA TRBV7-9 NA TGTGCCAGCAGCTTAGCAAAACTTTCGGATACGCAGTATTTT CASSLAKLSDTQYF
TRBJ1-2 many TRBV9 NA TGTGCCAGCAGCGTAGCTCGGGGCGGCTATGGCTACACCTTC CASSVARGGYGYTF
TRBJ2-4 few TRBV27 TRBD1 TGTGCCAGCAGTCCCTGGGACAGGGGAGGCATTCAGTACTTC CASSPWDRGGIQYF
TRBJ1-1 few TRBV5-1 NA TGCGCCAGCAGCCCAGACAGAGCGAACACTGAAGCTTTCTTT CASSPDRANTEAFF
TRBJ1-3 NA TRBV30 TRBD1 TGTGCCTGGGAGAAGACAGGGGGAGGAAACACCATATATTTT CAWEKTGGGNTIYF
TRBJ2-3 NA TRBV7-2 NA TGTGCCAGCAGCTTAGCCACAGCTAACACAGATACGCAGTATTTT CASSLATANTDTQYF
TRBJ1-2 few TRBV28 TRBD1 TGTGCCAGCAGTTCCGGGGGACAGGTTGCCTATGGCTACACCTTC CASSSGGQVAYGYTF
TRBJ1-1 few TRBV4-1 NA TGCGCCAGCAGCCAACAGGTCGGCGCTGAAGCTTTCTTT CASSQQVGAEAFF
TRBJ1-2 NA TRBV6-6 NA TGTGCCAGCAGTTACCCAGGGACCTATGGCTACACCTTC CASSYPGTYGYTF
TRBJ1-4 many TRBV7-9 TRBD1 TGTGCCAGCAGAGCGACAGGGGGGAAAGAAAAACTGTTTTTT CASRATGGKEKLFF
TRBJ1-5 NA TRBV4-2 TRBD1 TGTGCCAGCAGCGGGGACAGGGCTGGCAATCAGCCCCAGCATTTT CASSGDRAGNQPQHF
TRBJ1-2 NA TRBV7-9 NA TGTGCCAGCAGCACCTCGCGAGAAGATGGCTACACCTTC CASSTSREDGYTF
TRBJ1-4 NA TRBV4-3 TRBD1 TGCGCCAGCAGCTTAAGGACAGGGGAAAAACTGTTTTTT CASSLRTGEKLFF
TRBJ1-2 NA TRBV7-2 TRBD1 TGTGCCAGCAGCTTCACCGGGGACAGGGCGACGGCTGGCTACACCTTC CASSFTGDRATAGYTF
TRBJ2-3 NA TRBV7-9 NA TGTGCCAGCAGCTTGTACTCGTCAAATACGCAGTATTTT CASSLYSSNTQYF
TRBJ2-1 NA TRBV5-1 NA TGCGCCAGCAGCTTGGTAGGAGAAAACAATGAGCAGTTCTTC CASSLVGENNEQFF
TRBJ1-2 few TRBV29-1 NA TGCAGCGTTGGTAACCCGGGGGCTAACTATGGCTACACCTTC CSVGNPGANYGYTF
TRBJ2-7 many TRBV5-1 NA TGCGCCAGCAGCTCGGGACTCTCCTACGAGCAGTACTTC CASSSGLSYEQYF
TRBJ1-5 NA TRBV12-5 TRBD1 TGTGCTAGTGGGTTGAGACAGGGTGACAATCAGCCCCAGCATTTT CASGLRQGDNQPQHF
TRBJ1-5 NA TRBV7-2 NA TGTGCCAGCAGCTTACACCCGTCTCCTTCGGGCAATCAGCCCCAGCATTTT CASSLHPSPSGNQPQHF